Each of the 22 T cell receptor beta chains below was sequenced from the same sample in a study of vaccination effects on CD4 cells after COVID-19 (dated by TCRdb to between 2021 and 2022). The receptor library was made with the immunoSEQ multiplex PCR assay. TCRdb took over this immuneACCESS table, retaining in-frame rearrangements with V and J assigned. Such tables are incomplete; in checked studies, under half of the missing clones stem from an unresolved V gene, and the remainder is unexplained. This sample lists approximately 78,000 clones; around 81% were detected once. The top ten clonotypes cover 1.2% of the sample. These receptors have no known antigen. The ViraFEST assay stimulated PBMC with viral peptide pools and then used TCR sequencing to identify antigen-specific CD4+ T cell clonotypes by expansion. After less than 13 days of culture, CD4+ T cells were isolated with the EasySep CD4+ T cell isolation kit. Participants received two doses of either the BNT162b2 or the mRNA-1273 mRNA SARS-CoV-2 vaccine.

The sequenced sample was CD4+ T cells from PBMCs cultured with HCoV-229E spike peptides, obtained after COVID-19 vaccination. In the paper's terms, the cell subset or site label means: HCoV-229E spike overlapping peptide pool stimulation. These receptors all stem from a human donor who received a COVID-19 vaccine.

This clone was detected once. The V call is TRBV3-1 (or the pseudogene TRBV3-2), the J call TRBJ2-3; no reliable D call. Germline assignment: CDR1 LGHDT and CDR2 YNNKEL (reference sequence). The CDR3 extends over 14 amino acids. The ends were cut back, 4 bases at V and 1 base at J, with 9 bases in the middle. CDR3 DNA sequence: TGTGCCAGCAGCCCTCGGCAGGGCACAGATACGCAGTATTTT. Its protein is CASSPRQGTDTQYF.

The CDR3 coding sequence is TGCGCCAGCAGCTTCGGGGGGGCGGGTACTGAAGCTTTCTTT. The encoded protein is CASSFGGAGTEAFF. The V call is TRBV5-1, the J call TRBJ1-1; the D gene is possibly TRBD1 (6 bases). Germline V lookup: CDR1 SGHRS, CDR2 YFSETQ. V lost 2 bases, J lost 5 bases, and 13 bases lay in between. The CDR3 loop spans 14 amino acids. The whole variable domain, remainder taken from reference TRBV5-1 and TRBJ1-1, is KAGVTQTPRYLIKTRGQQVTLSCSPISGHRSVSWYQQTPGQGLQFLFEYFSETQRNKGNFPGRFSGRQFSNSRSEMNVSTLELGDSALYLCASSFGGAGTEAFFGQGTRLTVV.

About this clone itself: At one end the junction does not follow the germline gene, possibly because of a read error. The V call is TRBV6-1, the J call TRBJ2-5, with D possibly being TRBD1 (5 bases). The germline V gene encodes CDR1 MNHNS and CDR2 SASEGT. The CDR3 sequence is 13 residues long. The CDR3 DNA follows: TGTGCCAGCAGGGAAGGGGCCAGAAAGACCCAGTACTTC. It codes for CASREGARKTQYF.

This clone has just one count. The V and J genes are TRBV7-2 and TRBJ1-6; D is uncertain. V dropped 2 bases and J dropped 10 bases, with 18 bases sitting between them. The CDR3 is 16 amino acids. Germline V gives CDR1 SGHTA, CDR2 FQGNSA. CDR3 nucleotides: TGTGCCAGCAGCTTAAAGGTCACCCCAGGCGGATCACCCCTCCACTTT. Translation: CASSLKVTPGGSPLHF.

This clone was observed a handful of times. This chain links TRBV6-5 with TRBJ1-2; TRBD1 might be the D (6 bases). The CDR3 extends over 14 amino acids. CDR1 is MNHEY, CDR2 SVGAGI, per germline. Trimming removed 6 bases from V and 7 bases from J, with 18 bases in between. CDR3 residues: CASSPYRQAGGYTF. CDR3 nucleotide sequence: TGTGCCAGCAGCCCATACCGACAGGCCGGTGGCTACACCTTC.

The rearrangement joins TRBV6-5 to TRBJ1-4, with D possibly being TRBD1 (5 bases). Germline V gene lookup returns CDR1 MNHEY and CDR2 SVGAGI. V was trimmed by 2 bases and J by 13 bases, leaving 17 bases between them. CDR3 size: 14 residues. CDR3 coding DNA: TGTGCCAGCAGTTACACCAGTGGGGGGGTCCGACTGTTTTTT. As protein: CASSYTSGGVRLFF.

The chain couples TRBV30 to TRBJ2-5; D may be TRBD1 (6 bases). Germline loops: CDR1 GTSNPN, CDR2 SVGIG (reference sequence). The CDR3 is 12 residues long. Trimming pared 7 bases from V and 9 bases from J, leaving 18 bases between. CDR3 DNA: TGTGCCTTAACAGGGCCAACGATGGCCCAGTACTTC. It specifies CALTGPTMAQYF.

The CDR3 sequence: CATSDPVVAGSTDTQYF. The CDR3 DNA sequence: TGTGCCACCAGTGACCCTGTGGTAGCGGGGAGCACAGATACGCAGTATTTT. V gene TRBV24-1 combines with J gene TRBJ2-3; 8 bases match TRBD2. Per the germline V gene, CDR1 is KGHDR and CDR2 is SFDVKD. Trimming cost V 4 bases and J 0 bases; bases outside gene matches: 8. The CDR3 is 17 residues long.

This chain joins TRBV2 and TRBJ1-4; D unclear. V shed 8 bases and J shed 8 bases, with 15 bases lying between them. The germline V gene has CDR1 SNHLY and CDR2 FYNNEI. This CDR3 comprises 13 residues. The CDR3 region has the DNA TGTGCCAGCCTAGGGAGGTTCGGGGAAAAACTGTTTTTT. Translated, it gives CASLGRFGEKLFF. Based on the CDR3 plus reference TRBV2 and TRBJ1-4, the full variable domain is EPEVTQTPSHQVTQMGQEVILRCVPISNHLYFYWYRQILGQKVEFLVSFYNNEISEKSEIFDDQFSVERPDGSNFTLKIRSTKLEDSAMYFCASLGRFGEKLFFGSGTQLSVL.

The chain carries TRBV10-2 and TRBJ2-7, with no clear D. In germline, CDR1 is WSHSY, CDR2 SAAADI. This CDR3 region has 13 residues. Trimming left V 3 bases short and J 5 bases short, with 11 bases between. CDR3 sequence (DNA): TGCGCCAGCAGTGACGTCGGACGGGACGAGCAGTACGTC. It encodes CASSDVGRDEQYV.

The V call is TRBV7-3, the J call TRBJ2-3; no reliable D call. CDR3 length: 10 residues. The germline CDR1 and CDR2 sequences are SGHTA and FQGTGA. CDR3 sequence: CAGQHDTQYF. The CDR3 coding sequence is TGTGCGGGCCAACATGATACGCAGTATTTT. Together with reference TRBV7-3 and TRBJ2-3, the CDR3 gives the full variable domain: GAGVSQTPSNKVTEKGKYVELRCDPISGHTALYWYRQSLGQGPEFLIYFQGTGAADDSGLPNDRFFAVRPEGSVSTLKIQRTERGDSAVYLCAGQHDTQYFGPGTRLTVL.

V usage is TRBV7-9 and J usage is TRBJ2-1, with D perhaps TRBD1 (5 bases). The V gene lost 5 bases and the J gene lost 5 bases, with 10 bases spanning the gap. The CDR3 is 13 residues long. Germline V lookup: CDR1 SEHNR, CDR2 FQNEAQ (reference sequence). DNA for the CDR3: TGTGCCAGCAGCCAGATAGGGGACAATGAGCAGTTCTTC. Protein: CASSQIGDNEQFF.

The V call is TRBV9, the J call TRBJ1-2; tentative D call: TRBD1 (5 bases). Germline assignment: CDR1 SGDLS and CDR2 YYNGEE. The CDR3 is made up of 13 amino acids. With 2 bases removed from V and 6 bases from J, the gap between germline ends came to 11 bases. CDR3 loop: CASSVGGWDGYTF. In DNA form, the CDR3 reads TGTGCCAGCAGCGTCGGGGGATGGGATGGCTACACCTTC.

A single count supports this clone. J is TRBJ2-1 and V is TRBV19, with D possibly TRBD2 on 6 matching bases. CDR3 length: 15 residues. Germline lookup yields CDR1 LNHDA and CDR2 SQIVND (reference sequence). V was cut by 3 bases and J by 0 bases, with 9 bases left in between. CDR3 nucleotides: TGTGCCAGTAGTATTTTCGGGAGCTCCTACAATGAGCAGTTCTTC. This codes for CASSIFGSSYNEQFF.

With respect to this clone: No DNA is shown, since the ends of the CDR3 on it are uncertain; the CDR3 is the one TCRdb lists. This chain uses TRBV6-5 with TRBJ2-1; the D call TRBD1 from the table was never checked on the DNA. Germline CDR1 is MNHEY and CDR2 is SVGAGI. The CDR3 length is 16 residues, termini included. The CDR3 loop is CASSSSTGGYYNEQFF.

This sequence joins TRBV10-2 and TRBJ2-3; 7 bases line up with TRBD2. Trimming at V came to 3 bases and at J to 0 bases, leaving 12 bases not matched to a gene. The CDR3 sequence is 18 residues long. CDR1 and CDR2 from the germline V gene are WSHSY and SAAADI. The CDR3 here is CASSDPRLGRGSTDTQYF. CDR3 bases: TGCGCCAGCAGTGACCCCAGACTGGGGCGGGGGAGCACAGATACGCAGTATTTT.

This chain links TRBV7-2 with TRBJ2-7, with a weak D call TRBD2 (5 bases). The germline V gene encodes CDR1 SGHTA and CDR2 FQGNSA. V lost 1 base to trimming and J lost 2 bases, with 12 bases between them. This CDR3 region has 15 residues. CDR3 sequence reads: CASSLDGGLTYEQYV. CDR3 in DNA: TGTGCCAGCAGCTTAGACGGAGGACTTACCTACGAGCAGTACGTC.

The rearrangement uses TRBV7-9 and TRBJ2-3; D uncertain. Germline V CDR1 and CDR2: SEHNR, FQNEAQ (reference sequence). Trimming removed 4 bases from V and 4 bases from J, with 12 bases in between. This CDR3 region has 14 residues. CDR3 protein: CASSSAPTADTQYF. The CDR3, as DNA: TGTGCCAGCAGCTCAGCCCCCACTGCAGATACGCAGTATTTT.

V is TRBV5-8 and J is TRBJ2-5; D ambiguous. The V gene's germline CDR1 is SGHTS and CDR2 YDEGEE. The V end lost 1 base, the J end lost 4 bases, and 2 bases lay between the germline ends. This CDR3 has 11 amino acids. CDR3 sequence: CASSLRETQYF. In nucleotides, the CDR3 is TGTGCCAGCAGCTTGAGAGAGACCCAGTACTTC.

V gene TRBV2 combines with J gene TRBJ1-2; possibly TRBD1 for D (6 bases). V was cut by 4 bases and J by 1 base, with 10 bases left in between. CDR3 length: 14 residues. Germline V gene sequence: CDR1 SNHLY, CDR2 FYNNEI. The CDR3 reads CASSAGQLNYGYTF. DNA of the CDR3: TGTGCCAGCAGTGCTGGACAGCTTAACTATGGCTACACCTTC.

The V gene is TRBV5-1, the J gene TRBJ2-1; maybe TRBD1 (5 bases). CDR3 length: 15 residues. The V and J ends lost 1 base and 4 bases respectively, with 12 bases between them. CDR1 and CDR2 (germline): SGHRS, YFSETQ. As DNA, the CDR3 is TGCGCCAGCAGCTTGACGACAGAGAGATACAATGAGCAGTTCTTC. This sequence encodes CASSLTTERYNEQFF. The full variable domain, completed using reference TRBV5-1 and TRBJ2-1, is KAGVTQTPRYLIKTRGQQVTLSCSPISGHRSVSWYQQTPGQGLQFLFEYFSETQRNKGNFPGRFSGRQFSNSRSEMNVSTLELGDSALYLCASSLTTERYNEQFFGPGTRLTVL.

The chain links TRBV7-8 to TRBJ1-5; D remains unclear. The CDR3 is 14 residues long. Trimming left V 5 bases short and J 0 bases short, with 8 bases between. Germline loops: CDR1 SGHVS, CDR2 FQNEAQ. The DNA of the CDR3 is TGTGCCAGCAGCACGGACCGTAGCAATCAGCCCCAGCATTTT. This encodes CASSTDRSNQPQHF.